In its sample, the clone carrying this T cell receptor (beta chain) was seen a few times. In TCRdb, the RT-PCR reads were re-called with MiXCR into one record per CDR3 protein. Among 650,000 to 800,000 distinct CDR3 sequences listed, 14% were seen once. In germline, CDR1 is SEHNR, CDR2 FQNEAQ (reference sequence). The length of the CDR3 is 16 residues. The V gene lost 0 bases and the J gene lost 4 bases, with 15 bases spanning the gap. This clonotype was sampled from a female donor in good health, serving as a healthy control. The sample comprised memory CD4+ T cells from blood. The rearrangement uses TRBV7-9 and TRBJ1-1; D possibly corresponds to TRBD1 (5 bases). This chain's CDR3 is CASSLADRGLGTEAFF. CDR3 sequence (DNA): TGTGCCAGCAGCTTAGCGGACCGGGGCTTGGGCACTGAAGCTTTCTTT. Together with reference TRBV7-9 and TRBJ1-1, the CDR3 gives the full variable domain: DTGVSQNPRHKITKRGQNVTFRCDPISEHNRLYWYRQTLGQGPEFLTYFQNEAQLEKSRLLSDRFSAERPKGSFSTLEIQRTEQGDSAMYLCASSLADRGLGTEAFFGQGTRLTVV.